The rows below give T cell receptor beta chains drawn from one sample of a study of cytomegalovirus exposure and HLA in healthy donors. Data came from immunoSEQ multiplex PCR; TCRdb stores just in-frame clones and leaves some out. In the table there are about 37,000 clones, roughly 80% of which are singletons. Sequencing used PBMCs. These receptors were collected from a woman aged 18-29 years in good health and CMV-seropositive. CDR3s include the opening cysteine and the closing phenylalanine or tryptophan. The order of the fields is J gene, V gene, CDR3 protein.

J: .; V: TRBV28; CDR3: CASSRQPLLYEQYF
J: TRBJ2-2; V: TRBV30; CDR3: CAWSLGDTGELFF
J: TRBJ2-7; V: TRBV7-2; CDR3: CASSLGRDYEQYF
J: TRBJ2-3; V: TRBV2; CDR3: CAIRRSDTQYF
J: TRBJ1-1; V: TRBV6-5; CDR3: CASSYQGWAEAFF
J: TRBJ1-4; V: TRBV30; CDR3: CAWSVYGTSEKLFF
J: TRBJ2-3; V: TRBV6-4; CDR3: CASSDSRTGGDTQYF
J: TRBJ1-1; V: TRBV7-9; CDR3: CASSSSGGATEAFF
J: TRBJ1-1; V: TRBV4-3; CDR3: CASSQRGTGDEAFF
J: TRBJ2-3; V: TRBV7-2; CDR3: CASSPGLAGVGADTQYF
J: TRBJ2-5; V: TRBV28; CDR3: CASSLTGTPPWSDQYF
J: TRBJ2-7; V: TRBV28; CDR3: CASQEPGLAGPEQYF
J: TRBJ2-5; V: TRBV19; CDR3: CASSKGTGVAQETQYF
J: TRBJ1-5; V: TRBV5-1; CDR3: CASSFAVPPGQESDQPQHF
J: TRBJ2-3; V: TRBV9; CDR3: CASSVASGRFTDTQYF
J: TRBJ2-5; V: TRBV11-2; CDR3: CASSLLAGGQETQYF
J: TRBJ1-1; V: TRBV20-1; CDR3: CSAYRGEAFF
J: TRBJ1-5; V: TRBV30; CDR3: CAWSVQSVPQHF
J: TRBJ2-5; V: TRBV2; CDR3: CASSETGRRETQYF
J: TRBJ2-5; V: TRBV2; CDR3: CASSIDRGTETQYF